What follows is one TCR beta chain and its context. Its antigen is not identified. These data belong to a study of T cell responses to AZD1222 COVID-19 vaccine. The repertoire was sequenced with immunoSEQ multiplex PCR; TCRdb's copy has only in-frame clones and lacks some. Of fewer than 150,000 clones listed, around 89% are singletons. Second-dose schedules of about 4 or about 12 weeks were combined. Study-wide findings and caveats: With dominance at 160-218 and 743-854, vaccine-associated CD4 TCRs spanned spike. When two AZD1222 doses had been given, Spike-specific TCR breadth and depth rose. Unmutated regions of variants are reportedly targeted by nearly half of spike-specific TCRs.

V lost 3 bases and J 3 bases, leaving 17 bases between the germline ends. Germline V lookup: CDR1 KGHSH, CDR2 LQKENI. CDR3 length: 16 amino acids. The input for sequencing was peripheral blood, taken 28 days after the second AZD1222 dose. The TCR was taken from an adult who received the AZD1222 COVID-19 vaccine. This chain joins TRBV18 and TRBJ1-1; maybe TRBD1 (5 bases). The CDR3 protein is CASSPREVEEYTEAFF. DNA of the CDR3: TGTGCCAGCTCACCCAGGGAGGTGGAGGAGTACACTGAAGCTTTCTTT.